The 2 T cell receptor beta chains below were found in one sample sequenced in a study of Tregs in tolerant kidney transplant recipients. Recipients received nonmyeloablative bone marrow transplants from related graft donors, with transient mixed chimerism. The assay was immunoSEQ multiplex PCR, and TCRdb's table has in-frame clones only and misses some. This table has 84,000 or so clones, 93% appearing once. The specimen comprised CD4+ T cells from blood (PBMCs), sampled 12 months after the transplant. The origin of the receptors is a human patient who received a combined kidney and bone marrow transplant. Certain T cells may be donor cells from the graft.

V gene TRBV18 combines with J gene TRBJ2-5; D is unclear. This CDR3 contains 15 residues. From germline, CDR1 is KGHSH and CDR2 LQKENI. Trimming shortened V by 2 bases and J by 5 bases, and 15 bases separated the two germline ends. DNA for the CDR3: TGTGCCAGCTCACCAGATCTTCGCGGCGGCGAGACCCAGTACTTC. Residues: CASSPDLRGGETQYF.

The J gene is TRBJ2-7, the V gene TRBV2; 10 positions agree with TRBD2. Germline CDR1 reads SNHLY; CDR2 reads FYNNEI. J lost 6 bases, V lost 6 bases, and 17 bases had no gene match. The CDR3 length is 17 residues. The CDR3 nucleotides are TGTGCCAGCAGCTTAGGGGTAACTCTAGCGGGAGTTAGCGAGCAGTACTTC. Its translation is CASSLGVTLAGVSEQYF.